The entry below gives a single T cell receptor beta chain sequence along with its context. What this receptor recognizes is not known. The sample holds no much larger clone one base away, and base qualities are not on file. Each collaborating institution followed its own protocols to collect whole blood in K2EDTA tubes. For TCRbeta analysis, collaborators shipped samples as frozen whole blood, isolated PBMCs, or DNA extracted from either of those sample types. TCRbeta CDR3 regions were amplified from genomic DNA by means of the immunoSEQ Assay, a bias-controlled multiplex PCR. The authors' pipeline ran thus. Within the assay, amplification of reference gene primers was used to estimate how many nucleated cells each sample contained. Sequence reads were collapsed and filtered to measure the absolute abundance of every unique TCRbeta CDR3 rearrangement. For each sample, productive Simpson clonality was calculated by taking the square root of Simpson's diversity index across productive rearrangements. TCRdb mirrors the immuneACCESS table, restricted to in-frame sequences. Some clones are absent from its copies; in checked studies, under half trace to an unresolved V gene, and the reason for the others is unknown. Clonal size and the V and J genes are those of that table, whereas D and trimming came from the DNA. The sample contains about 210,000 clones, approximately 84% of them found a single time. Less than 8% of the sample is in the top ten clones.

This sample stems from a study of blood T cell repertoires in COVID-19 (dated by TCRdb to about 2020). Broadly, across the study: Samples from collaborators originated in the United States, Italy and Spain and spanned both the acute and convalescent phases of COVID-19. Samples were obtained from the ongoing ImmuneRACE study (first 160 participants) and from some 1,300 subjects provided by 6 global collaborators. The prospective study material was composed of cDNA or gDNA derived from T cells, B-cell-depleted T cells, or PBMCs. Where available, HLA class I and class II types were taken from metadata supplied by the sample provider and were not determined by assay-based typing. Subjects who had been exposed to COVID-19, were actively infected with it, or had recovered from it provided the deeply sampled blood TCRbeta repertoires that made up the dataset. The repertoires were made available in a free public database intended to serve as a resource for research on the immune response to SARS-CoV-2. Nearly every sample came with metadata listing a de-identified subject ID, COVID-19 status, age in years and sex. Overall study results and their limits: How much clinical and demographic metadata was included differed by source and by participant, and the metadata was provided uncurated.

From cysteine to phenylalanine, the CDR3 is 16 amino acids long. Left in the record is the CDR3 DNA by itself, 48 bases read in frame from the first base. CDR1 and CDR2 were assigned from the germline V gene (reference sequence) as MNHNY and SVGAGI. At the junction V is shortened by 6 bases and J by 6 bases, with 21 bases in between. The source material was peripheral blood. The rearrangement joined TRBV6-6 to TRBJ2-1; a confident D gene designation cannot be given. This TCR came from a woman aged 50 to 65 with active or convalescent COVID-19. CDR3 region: CASSRSDFSYTNEQFF. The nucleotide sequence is TGTGCCAGCAGCCGATCCGACTTCTCCTACACCAATGAGCAGTTCTTC.